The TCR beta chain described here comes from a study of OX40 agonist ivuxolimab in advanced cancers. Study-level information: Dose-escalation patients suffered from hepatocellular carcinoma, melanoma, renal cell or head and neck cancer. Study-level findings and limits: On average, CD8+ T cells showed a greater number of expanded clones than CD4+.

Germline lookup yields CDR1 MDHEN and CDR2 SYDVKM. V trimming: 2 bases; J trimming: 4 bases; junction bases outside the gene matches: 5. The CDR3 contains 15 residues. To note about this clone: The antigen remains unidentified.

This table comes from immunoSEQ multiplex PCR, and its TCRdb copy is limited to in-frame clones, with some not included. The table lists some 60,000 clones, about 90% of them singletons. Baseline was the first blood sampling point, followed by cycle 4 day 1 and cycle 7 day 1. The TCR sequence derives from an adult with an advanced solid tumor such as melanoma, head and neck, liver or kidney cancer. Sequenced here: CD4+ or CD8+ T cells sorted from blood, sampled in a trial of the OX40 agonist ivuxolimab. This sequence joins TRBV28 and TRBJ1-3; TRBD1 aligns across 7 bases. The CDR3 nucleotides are TGTGCCAGCAGTTTAGACAGGGCTAACGGAAACACCATATATTTT. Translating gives CASSLDRANGNTIYF.